This note documents a single T cell receptor beta chain sequence. Per the authors' pipeline: The assay estimated nucleated cells by amplifying reference gene primers. Profiling relied on immunoSEQ multiplex PCR, and the TCRdb table lists in-frame clones only, not all of them. V, J and clone size derive from that table, while D and trimming were established from the DNA sequence. This repertoire shows 70,000 to 90,000 clones, 88% found once; its top ten account for roughly 28%. Germline values: CDR1 SGHDT, CDR2 YYEEEE. This CDR3 has 17 amino acids. V trimming: 4 bases; J trimming: 0 bases; junction bases outside the gene matches: 10. This sample is part of a study of blood T cell repertoires in COVID-19. On the study more broadly: The study drew acute and convalescent COVID-19 samples from the United States, Italy and Spain. PBMCs, B-cell-depleted T cells, or T cells provided the cDNA or gDNA that made up the material.

This clonotype originated in a man in his fifties with acute or convalescent COVID-19. The sequencing sample was made of peripheral blood. The rearrangement joins TRBV5-6 to TRBJ1-1; 9 nucleotides align to TRBD1. The CDR3 loop reads CASSPQRDRAMNTEAFF. In DNA form, the CDR3 reads TGTGCCAGCAGCCCACAACGGGACAGGGCTATGAACACTGAAGCTTTCTTT.